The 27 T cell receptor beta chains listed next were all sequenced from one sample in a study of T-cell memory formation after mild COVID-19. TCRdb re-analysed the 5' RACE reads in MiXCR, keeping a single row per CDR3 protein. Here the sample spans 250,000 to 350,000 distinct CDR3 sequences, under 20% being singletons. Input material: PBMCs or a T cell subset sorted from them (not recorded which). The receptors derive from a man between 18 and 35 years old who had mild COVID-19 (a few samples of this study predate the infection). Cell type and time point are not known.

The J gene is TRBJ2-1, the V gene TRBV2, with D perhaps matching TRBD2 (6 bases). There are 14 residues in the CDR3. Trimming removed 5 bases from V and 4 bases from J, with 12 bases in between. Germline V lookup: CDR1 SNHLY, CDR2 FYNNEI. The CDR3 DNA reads TGTGCCAGCAGTCGGGACTCGACTTACAATGAGCAGTTCTTC. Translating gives CASSRDSTYNEQFF.

The CDR3 DNA reads as TGTGCCAGCAGCTTGGGGCTTGGGGATGAGCAGTTCTTC. Its translation: CASSLGLGDEQFF. This rearrangement joins TRBV5-6 to TRBJ2-1; D unclear. Germline CDR1 and CDR2: SGHDT and YYEEEE. V was shortened by 0 bases and J by 8 bases, with 9 bases between the two germline ends. The length of the CDR3 is 13 residues. Variable domain in full (rest from reference TRBV5-6 and TRBJ2-1): DAGVTQSPTHLIKTRGQQVTLRCSPKSGHDTVSWYQQALGQGPQFIFQYYEEEERQRGNFPDRFSGHQFPNYSSELNVNALLLGDSALYLCASSLGLGDEQFFGPGTRLTVL.

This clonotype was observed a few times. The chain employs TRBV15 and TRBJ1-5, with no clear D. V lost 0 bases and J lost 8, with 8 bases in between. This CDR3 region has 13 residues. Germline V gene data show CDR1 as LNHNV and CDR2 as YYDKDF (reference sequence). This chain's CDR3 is CATSRDRTEPQHF. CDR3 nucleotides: TGTGCCACCAGCAGAGATCGCACGGAGCCCCAGCATTTT.

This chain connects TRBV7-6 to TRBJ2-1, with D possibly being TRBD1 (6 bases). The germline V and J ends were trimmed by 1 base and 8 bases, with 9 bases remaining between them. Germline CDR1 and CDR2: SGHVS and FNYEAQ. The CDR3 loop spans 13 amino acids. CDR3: CASSLDRVDEQFF. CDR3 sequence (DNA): TGTGCCAGCAGCTTAGACAGGGTGGATGAGCAGTTCTTC.

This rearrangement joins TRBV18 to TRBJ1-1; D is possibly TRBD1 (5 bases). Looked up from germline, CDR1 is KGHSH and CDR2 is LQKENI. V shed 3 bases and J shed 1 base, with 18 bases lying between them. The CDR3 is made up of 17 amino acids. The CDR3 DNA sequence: TGTGCCAGCTCACCGCTGGAGGGGCCACAAACGAACACTGAAGCTTTCTTT. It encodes CASSPLEGPQTNTEAFF. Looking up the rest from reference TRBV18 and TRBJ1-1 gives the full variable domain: NAGVMQNPRHLVRRRGQEARLRCSPMKGHSHVYWYRQLPEEGLKFMVYLQKENIIDESGMPKERFSAEFPKEGPSILRIQQVVRGDSAAYFCASSPLEGPQTNTEAFFGQGTRLTVV.

The DNA of the CDR3 is TGCGCCAGCAGTGAGTCGATGCCGAACACTGAAGCTTTCTTT. Its protein is CASSESMPNTEAFF. The chain links TRBV10-1 to TRBJ1-1; D unresolved. The length of the CDR3 is 14 residues. V was pared by 0 bases and J by 1 base, with 6 bases between. The germline V gene encodes CDR1 WNHNN and CDR2 SYGVQD (reference sequence).

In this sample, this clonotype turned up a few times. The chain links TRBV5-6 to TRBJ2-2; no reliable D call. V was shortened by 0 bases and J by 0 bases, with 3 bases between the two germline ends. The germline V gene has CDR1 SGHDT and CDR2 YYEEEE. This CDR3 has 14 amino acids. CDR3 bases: TGTGCCAGCAGCTTGGAGGCGAACACCGGGGAGCTGTTTTTT. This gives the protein CASSLEANTGELFF.

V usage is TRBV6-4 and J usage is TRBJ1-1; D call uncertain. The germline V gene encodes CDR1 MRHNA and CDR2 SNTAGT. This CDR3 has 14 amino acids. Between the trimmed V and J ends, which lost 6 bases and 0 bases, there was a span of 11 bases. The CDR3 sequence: CASRIGPLNTEAFF. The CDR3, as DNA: TGTGCCAGCAGAATCGGACCCTTGAACACTGAAGCTTTCTTT.

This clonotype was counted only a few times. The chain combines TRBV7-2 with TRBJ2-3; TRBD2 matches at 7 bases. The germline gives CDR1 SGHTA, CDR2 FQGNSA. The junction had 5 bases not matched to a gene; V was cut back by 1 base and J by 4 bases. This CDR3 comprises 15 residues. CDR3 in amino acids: CASSLGAGKADTQYF. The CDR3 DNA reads TGTGCCAGCAGCTTAGGAGCGGGGAAAGCAGATACGCAGTATTTT.

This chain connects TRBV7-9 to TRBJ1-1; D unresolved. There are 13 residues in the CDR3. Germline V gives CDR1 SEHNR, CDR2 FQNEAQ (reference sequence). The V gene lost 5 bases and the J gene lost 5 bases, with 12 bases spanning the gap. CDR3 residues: CASSKNSGTEAFF. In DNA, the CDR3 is TGTGCCAGCAGCAAAAATTCGGGTACTGAAGCTTTCTTT. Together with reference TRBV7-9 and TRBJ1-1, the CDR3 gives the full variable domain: DTGVSQNPRHKITKRGQNVTFRCDPISEHNRLYWYRQTLGQGPEFLTYFQNEAQLEKSRLLSDRFSAERPKGSFSTLEIQRTEQGDSAMYLCASSKNSGTEAFFGQGTRLTVV.

The CDR3 DNA reads TGTGCCAGCAGGGCGTTGTTGGGTGAGACCCAGTACTTC. Translating gives CASRALLGETQYF. The rearrangement links TRBV12-3 or TRBV12-4 to TRBJ2-5; D unclear. The ends were cut back, 6 bases at V and 5 bases at J, with 13 bases in the middle. The CDR3 extends over 13 amino acids.

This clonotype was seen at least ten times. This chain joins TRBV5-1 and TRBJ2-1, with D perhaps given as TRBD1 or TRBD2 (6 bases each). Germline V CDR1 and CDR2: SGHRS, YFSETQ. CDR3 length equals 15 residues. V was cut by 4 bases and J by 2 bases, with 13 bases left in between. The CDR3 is CASSLRGATYNEQFF. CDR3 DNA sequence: TGCGCCAGCAGCCTTAGGGGGGCCACCTACAATGAGCAGTTCTTC.

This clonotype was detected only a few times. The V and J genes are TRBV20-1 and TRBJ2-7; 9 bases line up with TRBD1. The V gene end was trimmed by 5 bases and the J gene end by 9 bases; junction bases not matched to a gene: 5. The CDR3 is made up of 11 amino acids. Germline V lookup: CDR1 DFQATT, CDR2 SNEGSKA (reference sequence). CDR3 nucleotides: TGCAGTGCTGGGAAGACAGGGGGGCAGTACGTC. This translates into CSAGKTGGQYV.

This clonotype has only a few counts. For the CDR3, the DNA is TGTGCCAGCAGTCAGGGGTTCGCCGGGGAGCTGTTTTTT. The encoded protein is CASSQGFAGELFF. The chain has TRBV6-2 or TRBV6-3 and TRBJ2-2; D is perhaps TRBD1 (6 bases). CDR3 size: 13 residues. Trimming removed 5 bases from V and 6 bases from J, with 10 bases in between. Germline V lookup: CDR1 MNHEY, CDR2 SVGEGT.

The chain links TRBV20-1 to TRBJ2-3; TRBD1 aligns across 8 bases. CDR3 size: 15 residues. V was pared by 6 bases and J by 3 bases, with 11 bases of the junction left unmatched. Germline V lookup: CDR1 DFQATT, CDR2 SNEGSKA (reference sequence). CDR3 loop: CSALDRVGTTDTQYF. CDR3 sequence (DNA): TGCAGTGCACTGGACAGGGTCGGGACTACAGATACGCAGTATTTT.

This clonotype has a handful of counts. DNA for the CDR3: TGCGCCAGCAGCTCCCGGGACCCATCGGGGACCCAGTACTTC. This gives the protein CASSSRDPSGTQYF. This chain joins TRBV5-1 and TRBJ2-5, with D perhaps being TRBD1 or TRBD2 (5 bases each). The V gene's germline CDR1 is SGHRS and CDR2 YFSETQ. V lost 3 bases and J 7 bases, leaving 16 bases between the germline ends. There are 14 residues in the CDR3.

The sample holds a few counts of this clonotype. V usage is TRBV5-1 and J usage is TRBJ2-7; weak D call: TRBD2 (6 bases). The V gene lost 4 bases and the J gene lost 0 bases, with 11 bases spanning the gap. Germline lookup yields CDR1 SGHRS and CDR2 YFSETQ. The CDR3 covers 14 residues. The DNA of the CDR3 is TGCGCCAGCAGCACGGGACTGAGCTCCTACGAGCAGTACTTC. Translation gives CASSTGLSSYEQYF.

CDR3 residues: CASTLRRERGVATDTQYF. DNA for the CDR3: TGTGCCAGCACCCTAAGACGGGAAAGGGGCGTGGCAACAGATACGCAGTATTTT. This chain connects TRBV7-9 to TRBJ2-3; D assignment may be TRBD1 or TRBD2 (5 bases each). This CDR3 has 18 residues. Per the germline V gene, CDR1 is SEHNR and CDR2 is FQNEAQ (reference sequence). Trimming removed 7 bases at V and 3 bases at J, with 26 bases between.

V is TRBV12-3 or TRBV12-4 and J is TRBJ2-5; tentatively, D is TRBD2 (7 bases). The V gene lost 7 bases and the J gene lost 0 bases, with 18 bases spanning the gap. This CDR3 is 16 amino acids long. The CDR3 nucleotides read TGTGCCAGCAAGTTCCGTGCGGGGGCGTACCAAGAGACCCAGTACTTC. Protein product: CASKFRAGAYQETQYF.

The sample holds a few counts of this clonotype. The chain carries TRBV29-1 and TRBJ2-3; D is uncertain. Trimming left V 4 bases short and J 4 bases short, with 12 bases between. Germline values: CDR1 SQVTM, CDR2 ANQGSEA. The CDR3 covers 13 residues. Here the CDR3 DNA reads TGCAGCGTTGTTGGCCGGTACTCAGATACGCAGTATTTT. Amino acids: CSVVGRYSDTQYF.

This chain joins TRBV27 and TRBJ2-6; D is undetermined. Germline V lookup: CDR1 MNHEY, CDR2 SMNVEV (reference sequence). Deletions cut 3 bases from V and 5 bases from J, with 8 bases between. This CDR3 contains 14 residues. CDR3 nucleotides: TGTGCCAGCAGTTTGGGTACTTGGGCCAACGTCCTGACTTTC. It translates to CASSLGTWANVLTF.

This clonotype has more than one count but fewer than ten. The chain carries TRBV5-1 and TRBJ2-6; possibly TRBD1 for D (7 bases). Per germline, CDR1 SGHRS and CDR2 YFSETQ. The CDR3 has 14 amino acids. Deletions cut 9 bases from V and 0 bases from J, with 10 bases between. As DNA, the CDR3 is TGCGCCACGCGGGACAGCTCTGGGGCCAACGTCCTGACTTTC. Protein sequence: CATRDSSGANVLTF.

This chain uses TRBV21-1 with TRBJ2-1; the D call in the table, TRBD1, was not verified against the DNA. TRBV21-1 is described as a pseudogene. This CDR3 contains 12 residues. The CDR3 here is CASGGAHNEQFF. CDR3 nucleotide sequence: TGTGCCAGCGGGGGGGCCCACAATGAGCAGTTCTTC.

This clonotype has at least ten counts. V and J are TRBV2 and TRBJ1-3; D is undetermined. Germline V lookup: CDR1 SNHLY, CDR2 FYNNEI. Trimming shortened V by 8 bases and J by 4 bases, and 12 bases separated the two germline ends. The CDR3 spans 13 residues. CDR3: CASRGEEGNTIYF. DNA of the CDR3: TGTGCCAGCCGGGGAGAAGAGGGAAACACCATATATTTT.

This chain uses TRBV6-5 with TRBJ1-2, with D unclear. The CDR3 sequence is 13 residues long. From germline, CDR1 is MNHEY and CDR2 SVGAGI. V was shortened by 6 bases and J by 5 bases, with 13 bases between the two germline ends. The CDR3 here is CASRSLRIYGYTF. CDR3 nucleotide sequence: TGTGCCAGCAGGTCCCTACGAATTTATGGCTACACCTTC.

The CDR3 nucleotides are TGTGCCAGCAGCGGCCCCTCCCCCGCTGAGGCTAACTATGGCTACACCTTC. Its protein product is CASSGPSPAEANYGYTF. This chain links TRBV7-9 with TRBJ1-2; unclear D gene. V shed 5 bases and J shed 0 bases, with 19 bases lying between them. The CDR3 has 17 residues. CDR1 is SEHNR, CDR2 FQNEAQ, per germline (reference sequence). The full variable domain, with the rest looked up from reference TRBV7-9 and TRBJ1-2, is DTGVSQNPRHKITKRGQNVTFRCDPISEHNRLYWYRQTLGQGPEFLTYFQNEAQLEKSRLLSDRFSAERPKGSFSTLEIQRTEQGDSAMYLCASSGPSPAEANYGYTFGSGTRLTVV.

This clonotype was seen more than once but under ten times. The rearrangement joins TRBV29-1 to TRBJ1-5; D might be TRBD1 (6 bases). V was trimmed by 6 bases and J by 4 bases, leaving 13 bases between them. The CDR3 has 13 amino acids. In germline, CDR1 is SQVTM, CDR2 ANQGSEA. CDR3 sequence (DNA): TGCAGCGTGGCAACAGGGTTAAATCAGCCCCAGCATTTT. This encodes CSVATGLNQPQHF.